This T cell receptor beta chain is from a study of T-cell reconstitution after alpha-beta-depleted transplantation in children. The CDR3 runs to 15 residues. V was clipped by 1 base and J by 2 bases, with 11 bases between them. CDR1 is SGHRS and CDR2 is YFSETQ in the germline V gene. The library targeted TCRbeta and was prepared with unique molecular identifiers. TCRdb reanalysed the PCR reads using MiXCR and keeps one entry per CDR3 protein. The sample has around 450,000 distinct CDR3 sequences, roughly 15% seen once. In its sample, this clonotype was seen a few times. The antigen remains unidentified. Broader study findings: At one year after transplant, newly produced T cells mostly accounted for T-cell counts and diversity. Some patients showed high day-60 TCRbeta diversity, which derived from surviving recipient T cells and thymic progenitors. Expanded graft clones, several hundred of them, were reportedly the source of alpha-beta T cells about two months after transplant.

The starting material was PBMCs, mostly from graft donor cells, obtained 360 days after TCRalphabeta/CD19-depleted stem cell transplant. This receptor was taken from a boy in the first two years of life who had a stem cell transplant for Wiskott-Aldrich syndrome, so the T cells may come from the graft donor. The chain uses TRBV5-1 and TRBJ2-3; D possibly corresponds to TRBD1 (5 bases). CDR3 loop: CASSLQGIVTDTQYF. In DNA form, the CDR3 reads TGCGCCAGCAGCTTGCAGGGAATTGTCACAGATACGCAGTATTTT.